These 24 T cell receptor beta chains came from one sample sequenced in a study of cytomegalovirus exposure and HLA in healthy donors. With 60 Vbeta and 13 Jbeta primers, the PCR was carried out. TCRdb keeps only in-frame clones here, not all; method: immunoSEQ multiplex PCR. The profile shows approximately 110,000 clones, 12% of them singletons. Sequenced material: PBMCs. The receptors here all came from a man aged 35 to 55 in good health and CMV-seropositive.

This clone was counted between two and nine times. The chain employs TRBV5-6 and TRBJ1-1; 8 bases map to TRBD1. CDR3 length equals 12 residues. Germline CDR1 and CDR2: SGHDT and YYEEEE. Trimming removed 4 bases from V and 10 bases from J; junction bases left unmatched: 6. This CDR3 is CASSGGQGGAFF. The DNA for the CDR3 is TGTGCCAGCAGCGGCGGACAGGGAGGAGCTTTCTTT.

The chain links TRBV7-2 to TRBJ1-1; 8 nucleotides match TRBD1. The trim removed 5 bases at V and 5 bases at J, leaving 10 bases unmatched. CDR1 and CDR2 (germline): SGHTA, FQGNSA. This CDR3 is 15 amino acids long. CDR3 region: CASSPWTGLETEAFF. CDR3 DNA sequence: TGTGCCAGCAGCCCGTGGACAGGGTTGGAGACTGAAGCTTTCTTT.

This clone was picked up a small number of times. This chain joins TRBV6-5 and TRBJ1-1; 9 nucleotides align to TRBD1. The trim removed 5 bases at V and 5 bases at J, leaving 3 bases unmatched. CDR3 length: 13 residues. Germline V gene sequence: CDR1 MNHEY, CDR2 SVGAGI. CDR3 bases: TGTGCCAGCAGTGTACAGGGGGCGACTGAAGCTTTCTTT. Translating it yields CASSVQGATEAFF.

The chain uses TRBV6-1 and TRBJ1-4; 8 bases line up with TRBD1. The CDR3 loop spans 16 amino acids. Germline V lookup: CDR1 MNHNS, CDR2 SASEGT. V gave up 1 base and J gave up 5 bases; unmatched junction bases: 6. The CDR3 here is CASSEGGGQGNEKLFF. CDR3 DNA: TGTGCCAGCAGTGAAGGAGGAGGACAGGGAAATGAAAAACTGTTTTTT.

The chain recombines TRBV9 with TRBJ2-1; TRBD2 matches at 9 bases. CDR1 and CDR2 (germline): SGDLS, YYNGEE. Trimming removed 3 bases from V and 0 bases from J; junction bases left unmatched: 13. This CDR3 has 19 residues. CDR3 residues: CASSATGRLSGSSYNEQFF. CDR3 in DNA: TGTGCCAGCAGCGCAACGGGACGCCTTAGCGGGAGCTCCTACAATGAGCAGTTCTTC.

J is TRBJ1-2 and V is TRBV7-2; D is uncertain. Trimming removed 4 bases at V and 7 bases at J, with 13 bases between. The CDR3 is 13 amino acids. The germline gives CDR1 SGHTA, CDR2 FQGNSA. CDR3 residues: CASSYPQAAGYTF. CDR3 nucleotide sequence: TGTGCCAGCAGCTACCCTCAGGCCGCTGGCTACACCTTC. The full variable domain, with the rest looked up from reference TRBV7-2 and TRBJ1-2, is GAGVSQSPSNKVTEKGKDVELRCDPISGHTALYWYRQSLGQGLEFLIYFQGNSAPDKSGLPSDRFSAERTGGSVSTLTIQRTQQEDSAVYLCASSYPQAAGYTFGSGTRLTVV.

This clone was observed a few times. The chain carries TRBV19 and TRBJ1-5; 8 bases map to TRBD1. Germline lookup yields CDR1 LNHDA and CDR2 SQIVND (reference sequence). The CDR3 totals 14 residues. V was clipped by 3 bases and J by 4 bases; unmatched bases: 2. CDR3 coding DNA: TGTGCCAGTAGTATCGACAGGGGTAATCAGCCCCAGCATTTT. Translating gives CASSIDRGNQPQHF.

The chain is built from TRBV7-8 and TRBJ2-7; tentatively, D is TRBD2 (6 bases). The germline gives CDR1 SGHVS, CDR2 FQNEAQ. V lost 9 bases to trimming and J lost 2 bases, with 11 bases between them. The length of the CDR3 is 12 residues. The CDR3 nucleotides read TGTGCCAGTCGGGACTCGCCCTACGAGCAGTACTTC. The encoded protein is CASRDSPYEQYF.

The genes are TRBV19 and TRBJ2-6; D unclear. CDR3 length equals 14 residues. V lost 3 bases and J 1 base, leaving 4 bases between the germline ends. Germline CDR1 LNHDA, CDR2 SQIVND (reference sequence). The CDR3 nucleotides are TGTGCCAGTAGTATCCGGTCTGGGGCCAACGTCCTGACTTTC. This translates into CASSIRSGANVLTF.

This clone came up a few times. The rearrangement uses TRBV7-9 and TRBJ2-1, with TRBD2 identical over 11 bases. Germline values: CDR1 SEHNR, CDR2 FQNEAQ (reference sequence). CDR3 length equals 15 residues. J lost 8 bases, V lost 4 bases, and 7 bases had no gene match. In DNA form, the CDR3 reads TGTGCCAGCAGCTCCGGGACTAGCGGTTGGGATGAGCAGTTCTTC. Its translation: CASSSGTSGWDEQFF.

This clone came up a few times. The chain carries TRBV7-9 and TRBJ2-3, with 10 bases that match TRBD1. This CDR3 comprises 16 residues. CDR1 is SEHNR and CDR2 is FQNEAQ in the germline V gene (reference sequence). Trimming took 9 bases from V and 0 from J; bases not matched to a gene: 9. CDR3 protein: CASLGQGVISTDTQYF. The DNA of the CDR3 is TGTGCCAGTCTAGGACAGGGGGTCATCAGCACAGATACGCAGTATTTT.

This clone occurred a few times. V and J are TRBV5-1 and TRBJ2-7; D is perhaps TRBD2 (5 bases). The V end lost 6 bases, the J end lost 5 bases, and 15 bases lay between the germline ends. The CDR3 is 13 amino acids. CDR1 and CDR2 from the germline V gene are SGHRS and YFSETQ. The CDR3 nucleotides read TGCGCCAGCAACCAACGGGGAGTCGACGAGCAGTACTTC. Translated, it gives CASNQRGVDEQYF.

This clone turned up a few times. The chain uses TRBV29-1 and TRBJ1-5; TRBD1 matches 7 bases. CDR3 size: 13 residues. V lost 4 bases and J lost 4; bases outside the gene matches: 4. Germline V lookup: CDR1 SQVTM, CDR2 ANQGSEA. The CDR3 here is CSVAGTENQPQHF. The DNA for the CDR3 is TGCAGCGTTGCCGGGACAGAGAATCAGCCCCAGCATTTT.

The V call is TRBV7-8, the J call TRBJ1-3; D not resolved. Trimming took off 5 bases at V and 0 bases at J, with 17 bases between the two ends. The CDR3 spans 17 residues. CDR1 and CDR2 from the germline V gene are SGHVS and FQNEAQ. In DNA, the CDR3 is TGTGCCAGCAGCCCGCGACAAGTTACCTACTCTGGAAACACCATATATTTT. It yields the protein CASSPRQVTYSGNTIYF.

This clone was observed a handful of times. The V and J genes are TRBV27 and TRBJ1-5, with 9 nucleotides matching TRBD1. V gave up 5 bases and J gave up 7 bases; unmatched junction bases: 6. Per germline, CDR1 MNHEY and CDR2 SMNVEV (reference sequence). The CDR3 length is 14 residues. The CDR3 here is CASSLYRGRQPQHF. CDR3 DNA: TGTGCCAGCAGTCTATACAGGGGGCGACAGCCCCAGCATTTT.

This chain connects TRBV18 to TRBJ2-7; TRBD2 matches at 16 bases. V lost 0 bases to trimming and J lost 5 bases; unmatched junction nucleotides: 4. The CDR3 loop spans 17 amino acids. Per germline, CDR1 KGHSH and CDR2 LQKENI. Here the CDR3 reads CASSPPGLAGGPNEQYF. The CDR3 coding sequence is TGTGCCAGCTCACCACCGGGACTAGCGGGAGGGCCTAACGAGCAGTACTTC.

This clone was found a few times. J is TRBJ2-2 and V is TRBV6-4; possibly TRBD1 for D (5 bases). The CDR3 length is 14 residues. Trimming pared 6 bases from V and 2 bases from J, leaving 10 bases between. Germline values: CDR1 MRHNA, CDR2 SNTAGT. The CDR3 nucleotides are TGTGCCAGCAGAGACGGACACAACACCGGGGAGCTGTTTTTT. It specifies CASRDGHNTGELFF.

The genes are TRBV5-1 and TRBJ2-5; 8 bases are a match to TRBD2. The junction had 6 bases not matched to a gene; V was cut back by 3 bases and J by 2 bases. Germline assignment: CDR1 SGHRS and CDR2 YFSETQ. This CDR3 spans 15 amino acids. The DNA for the CDR3 is TGCGCCAGCAGCTGGTTTAGCGGGGAACAAGAGACCCAGTACTTC. It codes for CASSWFSGEQETQYF.

The chain employs TRBV25-1 and TRBJ2-5; 9 positions match TRBD1. CDR3 length: 17 amino acids. V lost 3 bases, J lost 4 bases, and 12 bases stayed unmatched. Germline V gene sequence: CDR1 MGHDK, CDR2 SYGVNS. CDR3 nucleotides: TGTGCCAGCAGTGACAGTAACAGGGGGCTGCGGGGAGAGACCCAGTACTTC. As protein: CASSDSNRGLRGETQYF.

The chain combines TRBV6-5 with TRBJ1-3, with a possible D match to TRBD1 (5 bases). V shed 7 bases and J shed 0 bases, with 7 bases lying between them. The germline CDR1 and CDR2 sequences are MNHEY and SVGAGI. The CDR3 covers 13 residues. DNA for the CDR3: TGTGCCAGCAAAACAGGCTCTGGAAACACCATATATTTT. Protein product: CASKTGSGNTIYF.

This clone was recorded a few times. The rearrangement joins TRBV6-1 to TRBJ2-1; perhaps TRBD1 as D (6 bases). V dropped 6 bases and J dropped 5 bases, with 17 bases sitting between them. Germline V lookup: CDR1 MNHNS, CDR2 SASEGT. The CDR3 consists of 15 residues. CDR3 nucleotides: TGTGCCAGCAGCCCTCTTCAGGGGTTCGACAATGAGCAGTTCTTC. Protein: CASSPLQGFDNEQFF.

This chain uses TRBV2 with TRBJ2-5; D is ambiguous. Germline assignment: CDR1 SNHLY and CDR2 FYNNEI. The CDR3 loop spans 13 amino acids. Trimming cost V 7 bases and J 2 bases, with 11 bases left between them. The CDR3 reads CASTSHRQETQYF. In nucleotides, the CDR3 is TGTGCCAGCACCTCACATCGACAAGAGACCCAGTACTTC.

In this sample, this clone turned up a few times. The CDR3, as DNA: TGTGCCAGCAGTTCTCAGGCCGGACAGGGGGCCTACGAGCAGTACTTC. Protein: CASSSQAGQGAYEQYF. The chain uses TRBV6-5 and TRBJ2-7, with 10 bases identical to TRBD1. The CDR3 length is 16 residues. Per germline, CDR1 MNHEY and CDR2 SVGAGI. Trimming at V came to 4 bases and at J to 2 bases, leaving 8 bases not matched to a gene.

The sample holds a few counts of this clone. The V gene is TRBV9, the J gene TRBJ2-5; D is perhaps TRBD2 (6 bases). Looked up from germline, CDR1 is SGDLS and CDR2 is YYNGEE. Trimming pared 4 bases from V and 3 bases from J, leaving 13 bases between. CDR3 size: 14 residues. Written as DNA, the CDR3 is TGTGCCAGCAGCACCGGGACGGGGGAAGAGACCCAGTACTTC. Its protein product is CASSTGTGEETQYF.